Listed here are 18 T cell receptor beta chains from one sample, sequenced in a study of cytomegalovirus exposure and HLA in healthy donors. TCRdb keeps only in-frame clones here, not all; method: immunoSEQ multiplex PCR. The sample lists 100,000 or so clones; about 83% were seen once. Sequencing used PBMCs. The receptors stem from a woman in her twenties or thirties in good health and CMV-seronegative.

The chain has TRBV29-1 and TRBJ2-1; tentatively, D is TRBD2 (6 bases). The V gene lost 2 bases and the J gene lost 9 bases, with 20 bases spanning the gap. From germline, CDR1 is SQVTM and CDR2 ANQGSEA. The CDR3 runs 15 residues. The DNA for the CDR3 is TGCAGCGTTGAATGGGGAGCTAGCTCCGGGGGTGAGCAGTTCTTC. Amino acids: CSVEWGASSGGEQFF.

V gene TRBV5-8 combines with J gene TRBJ1-4, with TRBD1 matching 7 bases. V lost 4 bases to trimming and J lost 3 bases; unmatched junction nucleotides: 9. Germline V gives CDR1 SGHTS, CDR2 YDEGEE. The CDR3 has 16 residues. Here the CDR3 reads CASSPLGTGANEKLFF. The CDR3 DNA sequence: TGTGCCAGCAGCCCCCTCGGCACAGGGGCTAATGAAAAACTGTTTTTT.

This chain uses TRBV6-4 with TRBJ2-1; TRBD1 might be the D (6 bases). The germline V gene has CDR1 MRHNA and CDR2 SNTAGT. The CDR3 has 14 amino acids. Trimming took off 5 bases at V and 7 bases at J, with 15 bases between the two ends. The CDR3 sequence is CASSQGHQGNEQFF. The CDR3 nucleotides read TGTGCCAGCAGTCAAGGACACCAGGGGAATGAGCAGTTCTTC.

This sequence joins TRBV5-1 and TRBJ2-1; a possible D gene is TRBD1 (5 bases). This CDR3 is built from 14 residues. Per the germline V gene, CDR1 is SGHRS and CDR2 is YFSETQ. Trimming pared 4 bases from V and 7 bases from J, leaving 15 bases between. Here the CDR3 DNA reads TGCGCCAGCAGCACTGCAGGGTTGGGGAATGAGCAGTTCTTC. This translates into CASSTAGLGNEQFF.

The CDR3 loop reads CASSALAGGAYEQYF. In nucleotides, the CDR3 is TGTGCCAGCAGCGCTCTAGCGGGGGGAGCCTACGAGCAGTACTTC. The rearrangement links TRBV5-4 to TRBJ2-7; 11 bases align to TRBD2. Germline V lookup: CDR1 SGHNT, CDR2 YYREEE (reference sequence). This CDR3 has 15 amino acids. V was clipped by 4 bases and J by 2 bases; unmatched bases: 5.

The V gene is TRBV9, the J gene TRBJ2-7, with 8 bases aligning to TRBD1. Trimming at V came to 3 bases and at J to 4 bases, leaving 15 bases not matched to a gene. There are 17 residues in the CDR3. The germline CDR1 and CDR2 sequences are SGDLS and YYNGEE. The CDR3 DNA reads TGTGCCAGCAGCGCCGGGAGTCGGACAGGGAGGAGGTACGAGCAGTACTTC. Translation: CASSAGSRTGRRYEQYF.

V gene TRBV5-1 combines with J gene TRBJ2-7, with TRBD2 matching over 10 bases. The CDR3 spans 15 residues. In germline, CDR1 is SGHRS, CDR2 YFSETQ. V gave up 4 bases and J gave up 2 bases; unmatched junction bases: 6. The CDR3 DNA reads as TGCGCCAGCAGCCTCGGTCTAGCGGGGGCCTACGAGCAGTACTTC. It yields the protein CASSLGLAGAYEQYF.

In its sample, this clone was seen once. The rearrangement joins TRBV11-3 to TRBJ2-2, with TRBD2 matching over 12 bases. The CDR3 has 20 amino acids. Per the germline V gene, CDR1 is SGHNT and CDR2 is YENEEA. Losses at the gene ends were 5 bases for V and 4 bases for J; bases not matched to a gene: 17. The CDR3 region is CASSQYHGLAGKGSTGELFF. In DNA form, the CDR3 reads TGTGCCAGCAGCCAATACCACGGACTAGCGGGAAAAGGGAGCACCGGGGAGCTGTTTTTT.

The rearrangement joins TRBV28 to TRBJ2-6; D remains ambiguous. The V gene lost 4 bases and the J gene lost 2 bases, with 12 bases spanning the gap. This CDR3 is built from 16 residues. CDR1 is MDHEN, CDR2 SYDVKM, per germline. CDR3 loop: CASSSTRPPGANVLTF. For the CDR3, the DNA is TGTGCCAGCAGTTCGACACGACCCCCTGGGGCCAACGTCCTGACTTTC.

The rearrangement uses TRBV7-2 and TRBJ2-7; TRBD1 matches 7 bases. The length of the CDR3 is 15 residues. The V segment lost 4 bases and the J segment 5 bases; nucleotides outside the gene matches: 11. Germline assignment: CDR1 SGHTA and CDR2 FQGNSA. The CDR3 loop reads CASSSQTGNTHEQYF. Written as DNA, the CDR3 is TGTGCCAGCAGCTCCCAGACAGGGAACACCCACGAGCAGTACTTC.

The chain employs TRBV10-3 and TRBJ2-1, with TRBD2 identical over 12 bases. Per germline, CDR1 ENHRY and CDR2 SYGVKD. The junction had 4 bases not matched to a gene; V was cut back by 7 bases and J by 9 bases. This CDR3 has 13 residues. For the CDR3, the DNA is TGTGCCATCAATCCTAGCGGGAGGGGTGAGCAGTTCTTC. Protein sequence: CAINPSGRGEQFF.

The chain carries TRBV5-1 and TRBJ2-3; the match to TRBD2 covers 11 bases. Germline V gene sequence: CDR1 SGHRS, CDR2 YFSETQ. The CDR3 sequence is 17 residues long. V lost 4 bases and J lost 7; bases outside the gene matches: 14. In DNA, the CDR3 is TGCGCCAGCAGCCAGCCGGGACTAGCGGACCCTAAAAATACGCAGTATTTT. This translates into CASSQPGLADPKNTQYF.

This chain connects TRBV11-2 to TRBJ2-1; D is ambiguous. Germline loops: CDR1 SGHAT, CDR2 FQNNGV. V shed 0 bases and J shed 10 bases, with 13 bases lying between them. CDR3 size: 14 residues. The CDR3 loop is CASSLDPFEKEQFF. CDR3 nucleotide sequence: TGTGCCAGCAGCTTAGATCCATTCGAGAAAGAGCAGTTCTTC.

This rearrangement joins TRBV27 to TRBJ1-6; no clear D gene. Looked up from germline, CDR1 is MNHEY and CDR2 is SMNVEV (reference sequence). V gave up 3 bases and J gave up 0 bases, with 12 bases separating them. This CDR3 has 17 amino acids. CDR3 in DNA: TGTGCCAGCAGTTTTTCTTTGCACAGCTCCTATAATTCACCCCTCCACTTT. It codes for CASSFSLHSSYNSPLHF.

This clone was counted a single time. The chain employs TRBV5-4 and TRBJ2-7; D may be TRBD2 (5 bases). The CDR3 loop spans 14 amino acids. Germline assignment: CDR1 SGHNT and CDR2 YYREEE (reference sequence). The germline V and J ends were trimmed by 3 bases and 2 bases, with 12 bases remaining between them. The CDR3 bases are TGTGCCAGCAGCTCCTACCGGGGTACCTACGAGCAGTACTTC. Its translation: CASSSYRGTYEQYF.

J is TRBJ2-1 and V is TRBV27; D unclear. V shed 2 bases and J shed 7 bases, with 12 bases lying between them. This CDR3 is built from 14 residues. Germline-derived CDR1 and CDR2 are MNHEY and SMNVEV (reference sequence). The DNA for the CDR3 is TGTGCCAGCAGTTTAATCTCTGTCACAAATGAGCAGTTCTTC. Translated, it gives CASSLISVTNEQFF.

This chain uses TRBV6-6 with TRBJ1-6; a weak D match, TRBD1 (6 bases). Germline V gene data show CDR1 as MNHNY and CDR2 as SVGAGI (reference sequence). V lost 4 bases, J lost 6 bases, and 13 bases lay in between. This CDR3 has 15 residues. The CDR3 DNA is TGTGCCAGCAGTTTGGCGAGACAGGTTAATTCACCCCTCCACTTT. It specifies CASSLARQVNSPLHF.

The V call is TRBV7-6, the J call TRBJ2-2; 7 bases match TRBD1. CDR3 length equals 13 residues. In germline, CDR1 is SGHVS, CDR2 FNYEAQ. With V trimmed by 5 bases and J by 3 bases, 0 bases remained unmatched. CDR3 in amino acids: CASSTGDTGELFF. CDR3 coding DNA: TGTGCCAGCAGCACAGGGGACACCGGGGAGCTGTTTTTT. Combining the CDR3 with reference TRBV7-6 and TRBJ2-2 gives the whole variable domain GAGVSQSPRYKVTKRGQDVALRCDPISGHVSLYWYRQALGQGPEFLTYFNYEAQQDKSGLPNDRFSAERPEGSISTLTIQRTEQRDSAMYRCASSTGDTGELFFGEGSRLTVL.